These 28 T cell receptor beta chains originate from one sample sequenced in a study of T cells in Graves' hyperthyroidism and ophthalmopathy. TCR beta CDR3 sequences were amplified from RNA transcripts. HTBI primers were employed in a first-round RT-PCR of the TCR CDR3. Using its own MiXCR run on the multiplex PCR reads, TCRdb lists one record per CDR3 protein. The sample has over 700,000 distinct CDR3 sequences, 18% seen once. The sequenced sample consisted of blood. The receptor set was obtained from a woman in her fifties or sixties with Graves' hyperthyroidism that later progressed to Graves' ophthalmopathy.

This clonotype was counted ten times or more. J is TRBJ1-4 and V is TRBV6-1; D is unresolved. The V and J ends lost 2 bases and 7 bases respectively, with 17 bases between them. The CDR3 length is 16 residues. Germline V gives CDR1 MNHNS, CDR2 SASEGT. CDR3 amino acids: CASSENSFGLVEKLFF. DNA for the CDR3: TGTGCCAGCAGTGAAAACAGTTTTGGGCTAGTTGAAAAACTGTTTTTT.

The sample holds a few counts of this clonotype. The CDR3 sequence is CASSSGTEHNSPLHF. The CDR3 coding sequence is TGTGCCAGCAGCTCCGGGACAGAACATAATTCACCCCTCCACTTT. V usage is TRBV7-8 and J usage is TRBJ1-6; 7 bases line up with TRBD1. Germline values: CDR1 SGHVS, CDR2 FQNEAQ. V lost 4 bases and J lost 5; bases outside the gene matches: 5. The CDR3 is 15 amino acids. The whole variable domain, remainder taken from reference TRBV7-8 and TRBJ1-6, is GAGVSQSPRYKVAKRGQDVALRCDPISGHVSLFWYQQALGQGPEFLTYFQNEAQLDKSGLPSDRFFAERPEGSVSTLKIQRTQQEDSAVYLCASSSGTEHNSPLHFGNGTRLTVT.

The sample holds many counts of this clonotype. This rearrangement joins TRBV2 to TRBJ2-1; TRBD1 matches 8 bases. Germline V gene lookup returns CDR1 SNHLY and CDR2 FYNNEI. The CDR3 extends over 15 amino acids. V lost 4 bases to trimming and J lost 3 bases; unmatched junction nucleotides: 5. CDR3 nucleotide sequence: TGTGCCAGCAGTGTAGGACAGGGCGTCTACAATGAGCAGTTCTTC. It encodes CASSVGQGVYNEQFF.

In its sample, this clonotype was seen a few times. The J gene is TRBJ1-1, the V gene TRBV29-1; D is uncertain. This CDR3 has 14 amino acids. The germline gives CDR1 SQVTM, CDR2 ANQGSEA. Trimming shortened V by 7 bases and J by 4 bases, and 19 bases separated the two germline ends. The chain's CDR3 is CSGTTWGRTTEAFF. For the CDR3, the DNA is TGCAGCGGTACAACATGGGGTCGGACCACTGAAGCTTTCTTT.

As for this clonotype: A junction end diverges from the germline sequence, so it may reflect a read error. The rearrangement joins TRBV11-2 to TRBJ1-1, with a weak D call TRBD1 (5 bases). This CDR3 contains 15 residues. Germline assignment: CDR1 SGHAT and CDR2 FQNNGV. The CDR3 nucleotides read TGTGCCAGCAGCCAACCACAGGAGGCGCGGACTGAAGCTCTCTTT. Translation gives CASSQPQEARTEALF.

CDR3 coding DNA: TGCAGTGCTAGCGCACAGGGGTTAAACTATGGCTACACCTTC. Protein product: CSASAQGLNYGYTF. The chain combines TRBV20-1 with TRBJ1-2, with 7 positions matching TRBD1. V lost 3 bases to trimming and J lost 2 bases; unmatched junction nucleotides: 6. The CDR3 runs 14 residues. CDR1 is DFQATT and CDR2 is SNEGSKA in the germline V gene (reference sequence).

CDR3 sequence: CASSYSAQGGGNQPQHF. CDR3 nucleotide sequence: TGTGCCAGCAGTTACTCGGCACAGGGTGGGGGCAATCAGCCCCAGCATTTT. This chain uses TRBV6-6 with TRBJ1-5; perhaps TRBD1 as D (6 bases). Germline CDR1 and CDR2: MNHNY and SVGAGI (reference sequence). The V gene lost 0 bases and the J gene lost 2 bases, with 14 bases spanning the gap. The CDR3 is 17 residues long.

This clonotype occurred many times. J is TRBJ1-2 and V is TRBV12-3 or TRBV12-4; possibly TRBD1 for D (6 bases). V shed 6 bases and J shed 6 bases, with 11 bases lying between them. CDR3 length equals 12 residues. CDR3 amino acids: CASRAQGDGYTF. CDR3 nucleotide sequence: TGTGCCAGCAGGGCACAGGGTGATGGCTACACCTTC.

In the case of this clonotype: A much larger clone lies a single base off, so this may be a read error. This chain uses TRBV5-5 with TRBJ2-1; TRBD2 is a possible D gene (5 bases). Germline V CDR1 and CDR2: SGHKS, YYEKEE (reference sequence). The CDR3 consists of 15 residues. CDR3 sequence: CASPIEIGFRDEQSF. Written as DNA, the CDR3 is TGTGCCAGCCCTATTGAGATAGGTTTCCGGGATGAGCAGTCCTTC.

This clonotype was observed at least ten times. The chain has TRBV20-1 and TRBJ2-5; possible D gene TRBD2, 5 bases. Germline CDR1 reads DFQATT; CDR2 reads SNEGSKA (reference sequence). V shed 0 bases and J shed 2 bases, with 10 bases lying between them. There are 14 residues in the CDR3. CDR3 region: CSARDRRGQETQYF. CDR3 coding DNA: TGCAGTGCTAGAGATCGACGGGGACAAGAGACCCAGTACTTC.

This clonotype has a count of ten or more. The chain couples TRBV2 to TRBJ2-1; D uncertain. The CDR3 is 11 amino acids. Trimming shortened V by 10 bases and J by 4 bases, and 8 bases separated the two germline ends. Germline CDR1 is SNHLY and CDR2 is FYNNEI. This CDR3 is CATLGYNEQFF. As DNA, the CDR3 is TGTGCCACCCTTGGGTACAATGAGCAGTTCTTC.

This clonotype has a handful of counts. The rearrangement uses TRBV20-1 and TRBJ1-5, with TRBD1 matching 9 bases. This CDR3 contains 15 residues. Trimming cost V 5 bases and J 2 bases; bases outside gene matches: 7. Per the germline V gene, CDR1 is DFQATT and CDR2 is SNEGSKA (reference sequence). The CDR3 region is CSASSDRGRNQPQHF. DNA of the CDR3: TGCAGTGCTTCATCGGACAGGGGTCGCAATCAGCCCCAGCATTTT.

The table lists this clonotype with many counts. The chain uses TRBV20-1 and TRBJ1-1; 11 bases line up with TRBD1. Trimming removed 0 bases from V and 4 bases from J; junction bases left unmatched: 7. CDR3 length equals 16 residues. Germline CDR1 and CDR2: DFQATT and SNEGSKA (reference sequence). CDR3 residues: CSARDAGTGGSTEAFF. CDR3 nucleotide sequence: TGCAGTGCTAGAGATGCCGGGACAGGGGGGAGCACTGAAGCTTTCTTT.

Ten or more counts support this clonotype. The DNA for the CDR3 is TGCAGTGCCGCCTGGACAGGGTGGAACGAGCAGTACTTC. Amino acids: CSAAWTGWNEQYF. The chain joins TRBV20-1 to TRBJ2-7; 8 nucleotides line up with TRBD1. There are 13 residues in the CDR3. The V and J ends lost 6 bases and 5 bases, in that order; junction bases with no gene match: 9. Germline V lookup: CDR1 DFQATT, CDR2 SNEGSKA (reference sequence).

This clonotype came up a few times. The CDR3, as DNA: TGTGCCAGCAGTTCAATACAGGGGGCGATGACTGAAGCTTTCTTT. Translation: CASSSIQGAMTEAFF. This sequence joins TRBV27 and TRBJ1-1; TRBD1 matches 9 bases. The ends lost 4 bases at V and 5 bases at J; junction bases unmatched: 8. CDR3 length: 15 amino acids. Germline-derived CDR1 and CDR2 are MNHEY and SMNVEV (reference sequence).

DNA of the CDR3: TGCAGTGCCCCGGGACTAGCTTACGGTGAGCAGTTCTTC. Amino acids: CSAPGLAYGEQFF. The J gene is TRBJ2-1, the V gene TRBV20-1; 9 positions match TRBD2. The V gene's germline CDR1 is DFQATT and CDR2 SNEGSKA (reference sequence). The trim removed 6 bases at V and 9 bases at J, leaving 9 bases unmatched. The CDR3 runs 13 residues.

This clonotype appeared many times. The junction departs from the called germline gene at one end, perhaps through a read error. The chain has TRBV2 and TRBJ2-5; the match to TRBD1 covers 7 bases. Germline loops: CDR1 SNHLY, CDR2 FYNNEI. The CDR3 is made up of 15 amino acids. The CDR3 loop reads CASSEDRSPQDTQYF. The CDR3 coding sequence is TGTGCCAGCAGTGAGGACAGGAGCCCACAAGATACCCAGTACTTC.

This clonotype came up a few times. CDR3 nucleotide sequence: TGTGCCAGCAGCTTAACCAAGGGCTATGGCTACACCTTC. The encoded protein is CASSLTKGYGYTF. The genes are TRBV11-2 and TRBJ1-2; D is uncertain. V lost 2 bases and J 4 bases, leaving 8 bases between the germline ends. Germline assignment: CDR1 SGHAT and CDR2 FQNNGV. This CDR3 region has 13 residues.

This clonotype was found many times. The genes are TRBV6-5 and TRBJ1-1; possible D gene TRBD1, 5 bases. The CDR3 is made up of 13 amino acids. V gave up 2 bases and J gave up 5 bases, with 9 bases separating them. Germline V gives CDR1 MNHEY, CDR2 SVGAGI. This CDR3 is CASSYGGETEAFF. CDR3 DNA: TGTGCCAGCAGTTACGGGGGGGAAACTGAAGCTTTCTTT.

The chain combines TRBV3-1 with TRBJ1-4; 8 positions agree with TRBD1. V shed 3 bases and J 6 bases; nucleotides not matched to a gene: 6. The CDR3 is 15 residues long. Germline V gives CDR1 LGHDT, CDR2 YNNKEL (reference sequence). The CDR3 nucleotides are TGTGCCAGCAGCCAGGCCGACAGGGGCTATGAAAAACTGTTTTTT. Amino acid sequence: CASSQADRGYEKLFF.

This clonotype was observed a few times. This sequence joins TRBV27 and TRBJ1-1; possible D gene TRBD1, 5 bases. Germline values: CDR1 MNHEY, CDR2 SMNVEV (reference sequence). This CDR3 contains 15 residues. V shed 3 bases and J shed 1 base, with 12 bases lying between them. The CDR3 DNA follows: TGTGCCAGCAGTTTTTCGGCAGGGAGGAACACTGAAGCTTTCTTT. Its protein is CASSFSAGRNTEAFF.

In this sample, this clonotype turned up a few times. V and J are TRBV19 and TRBJ1-1, with 8 bases fitting TRBD1. This CDR3 is built from 16 residues. J was trimmed by 2 bases and V by 3 bases; bases with no gene match: 8. Germline V gene lookup returns CDR1 LNHDA and CDR2 SQIVND (reference sequence). The CDR3 coding sequence is TGTGCCAGTAGTATTCAGGGGGCCATTAGAAACACTGAAGCTTTCTTT. It is translated as CASSIQGAIRNTEAFF. Looking up the rest from reference TRBV19 and TRBJ1-1 gives the full variable domain: DGGITQSPKYLFRKEGQNVTLSCEQNLNHDAMYWYRQDPGQGLRLIYYSQIVNDFQKGDIAEGYSVSREKKESFPLTVTSAQKNPTAFYLCASSIQGAIRNTEAFFGQGTRLTVV.

This chain joins TRBV19 and TRBJ1-2, with TRBD1 identical over 9 bases. The CDR3 consists of 16 residues. Germline CDR1 and CDR2: LNHDA and SQIVND (reference sequence). With 4 bases clipped from V and 4 bases from J, the junction kept 10 bases outside the gene matches. CDR3 DNA sequence: TGTGCCAGTAGTACCCCCGGGACAGGGTTTAGCTATGGCTACACCTTC. It yields the protein CASSTPGTGFSYGYTF.

The rearrangement links TRBV19 to TRBJ1-6, with D possibly TRBD1 on 5 matching bases. Germline CDR1 is LNHDA and CDR2 is SQIVND (reference sequence). The CDR3 runs 14 residues. Between the trimmed V and J ends, which lost 5 bases and 9 bases, there was a span of 14 bases. CDR3 sequence: CASSVGRVVSPLHF. The CDR3 bases are TGTGCCAGTAGTGTTGGCAGGGTGGTTTCACCCCTCCACTTT.

This chain connects TRBV30 to TRBJ2-7; D remains ambiguous. The V end lost 4 bases, the J end lost 1 base, and 17 bases lay between the germline ends. Looked up from germline, CDR1 is GTSNPN and CDR2 is SVGIG (reference sequence). The CDR3 runs to 15 residues. The CDR3 is CAWTPGAESSYEQYF. The DNA of the CDR3 is TGTGCCTGGACCCCCGGCGCAGAAAGTTCCTACGAGCAGTACTTC.

V and J are TRBV19 and TRBJ1-1; D not resolved. CDR3 size: 11 residues. Trimming cost V 10 bases and J 6 bases, with 12 bases left between them. Looked up from germline, CDR1 is LNHDA and CDR2 is SQIVND (reference sequence). CDR3 sequence reads: CAIKTGAEAFF. The CDR3 coding sequence is TGTGCCATTAAGACCGGGGCTGAAGCTTTCTTT.

Worth noting for this clonotype: This clone may be a read error of a much larger clone one base away. The rearrangement links TRBV7-9 to TRBJ2-5; 7 bases are shared with TRBD1. From germline, CDR1 is SEHNR and CDR2 FQNEAQ (reference sequence). Trimming cost V 5 bases and J 1 base; bases outside gene matches: 4. The length of the CDR3 is 14 residues. The CDR3: CASSEGTAQETQYF. The CDR3, as DNA: TGTGCCAGCAGCGAGGGGACAGCCCAAGAGACCCAGTACTTC. Looking up the rest from reference TRBV7-9 and TRBJ2-5 gives the full variable domain: DTGVSQNPRHKITKRGQNVTFRCDPISEHNRLYWYRQTLGQGPEFLTYFQNEAQLEKSRLLSDRFSAERPKGSFSTLEIQRTEQGDSAMYLCASSEGTAQETQYFGPGTRLLVL.

This clonotype was observed many times. The V call is TRBV18, the J call TRBJ1-5, with D possibly being TRBD1 (5 bases). The CDR3 runs to 15 residues. The germline gives CDR1 KGHSH, CDR2 LQKENI. The V gene lost 2 bases and the J gene lost 4 bases, with 12 bases spanning the gap. For the CDR3, the DNA is TGTGCCAGCTCACCATTGGGGGGTCCTAATCAGCCCCAGCATTTT. Residues: CASSPLGGPNQPQHF.